The rows below give T cell receptor beta chains drawn from one sample of a study of blood T cell repertoires in COVID-19. Profiled with immunoSEQ multiplex PCR; TCRdb holds only in-frame clones, not every one. The sample carries around 400,000 clones, roughly nine tenths recorded once. Input material: PBMCs or T cells enriched from blood (not recorded which). Receptors were obtained from a woman aged 40-49 years who had been exposed to COVID-19. CDR3s leave out the opening cysteine and the closing phenylalanine or tryptophan. Each record gives: V gene, D gene, J gene, CDR3 protein. A D gene is named only where the DNA matches it firmly.

TRBV24-1	TRBD1	TRBJ1-5	ATSDPGTGHQPQH
TRBV11-3	.	TRBJ2-2	ASSLGRVNTGELF
TRBV7-3	TRBD1	TRBJ2-5	ASSLGTGHRETQY
TRBV10-3	TRBD1	TRBJ1-5	AISVTGDNQPQH
TRBV2	.	TRBJ1-5	ASSRTESNQPQH
TRBV7-2	.	TRBJ1-5	ASNQQGGNQPQH
TRBV24-1	.	TRBJ1-5	ATSSGLRDGILGNSNQPQH
TRBV5-4	TRBD2	TRBJ2-1	ASSRASGDNEQF
TRBV9	TRBD1	TRBJ1-1	ASSWTGDTEAF
TRBV27	.	TRBJ2-2	ASSLIRGKATGELF
TRBV5-1	.	TRBJ1-2	ASSFADQDYGYT
TRBV6-5	TRBD1	TRBJ1-1	ASSYGQGGTEAF
TRBV7-8	TRBD2	TRBJ2-5	ASSLGGLAGGQETQY